There are many counts of the clone carrying this T cell receptor (beta chain). The antigen is not known. 5'-RACE, quantitative and with molecular barcodes, yielded the TCR beta libraries. One entry per CDR3 protein results from TCRdb running MiXCR on the 5' RACE reads. The sample records 200,000 to 250,000 distinct CDR3 sequences, approximately 24% being singletons. The data are from a study of CD8 T cells in ankylosing spondylitis. Study results and caveats: Within peripheral blood, clones linked to disease were CD8+ and relatively rare. It appeared that ankylosing spondylitis blood was characterized by a TCR beta motif of roughly 8 highly homologous variants.

CDR3 length equals 15 residues. V lost 5 bases, J lost 3 bases, and 6 bases stayed unmatched. The V gene is TRBV12-3 or TRBV12-4, the J gene TRBJ1-1, with 10 nucleotides matching TRBD1. The origin of this receptor is a male donor with ankylosing spondylitis or in good health (not recorded which). The sample comprised blood, either unsorted or a sorted T cell fraction (not recorded which). This CDR3 reads CASSKGDRGYTEAFF. CDR3 nucleotides: TGTGCCAGCAGTAAAGGGGACAGGGGCTACACTGAAGCTTTCTTT.